This T cell receptor (beta chain) was retrieved from a study of PD-1 blockade in classical Hodgkin lymphoma. V was clipped by 2 bases and J by 1 base, with 14 bases between them. This CDR3 contains 15 residues. The germline gives CDR1 SQVTM, CDR2 ANQGSEA. Every patient was affected by relapse after autologous stem cell transplantation, while exposure to brentuximab vedotin was not uniform. A word on this clone: The antigen is undetermined.

The repertoire was sequenced with immunoSEQ multiplex PCR; TCRdb's copy has only in-frame clones and lacks some. The sample contains tens of thousands of clones, more than 90% of which appear only once. Study-wide findings and caveats: CD8+ TCR diversity did not rise significantly by C4D1, unlike CD4+.

The chain is built from TRBV29-1 and TRBJ1-1; D gene uncertain. The sequence derives from a human donor with classical Hodgkin lymphoma. Sequencing used peripheral blood mononuclear cells (PBMCs), obtained at baseline. The CDR3 protein is CSVERVEGENTEAFF. The CDR3 DNA reads TGCAGCGTTGAAAGGGTGGAGGGAGAGAACACTGAAGCTTTCTTT.